These 18 T cell receptor beta chains came from one sample sequenced in a study of response to subunit inactivated influenza vaccine. TCRdb independently ran MiXCR on the RT-PCR reads; one entry per CDR3 protein. Altogether 650,000 to 700,000 distinct CDR3 sequences are present, less than 20% being singletons, with the ten largest covering 11%. Material: PBMCs from blood, obtained 11 to 12 days after vaccination. The receptors shown here come from a man aged 50-59 years who received an inactivated influenza vaccine.

This clonotype was counted ten times or more. This chain uses TRBV5-1 with TRBJ1-1; D gene uncertain. Germline lookup yields CDR1 SGHRS and CDR2 YFSETQ. The length of the CDR3 is 15 residues. Trimming took off 0 bases at V and 5 bases at J, with 14 bases between the two ends. CDR3 in DNA: TGCGCCAGCAGCTTGGATCGTCCGGGTGGAACTGAAGCTTTCTTT. Its translation: CASSLDRPGGTEAFF. The full variable domain, completed using reference TRBV5-1 and TRBJ1-1, is KAGVTQTPRYLIKTRGQQVTLSCSPISGHRSVSWYQQTPGQGLQFLFEYFSETQRNKGNFPGRFSGRQFSNSRSEMNVSTLELGDSALYLCASSLDRPGGTEAFFGQGTRLTVV.

The J gene is TRBJ1-2, the V gene TRBV18, with 9 bases matching TRBD1. CDR1 KGHSH and CDR2 LQKENI come from the germline V gene. V gave up 3 bases and J gave up 4 bases; unmatched junction bases: 6. This CDR3 spans 15 amino acids. The CDR3 coding sequence is TGTGCCAGCTCACCCTACGCGGGACAGGGCTATGGCTACACCTTC. Amino acids: CASSPYAGQGYGYTF.

This clonotype was seen more than once but under ten times. This CDR3 reads CASSLWGAGGQAKNIQYF. The CDR3 DNA sequence: TGTGCCAGCAGCCTATGGGGAGCGGGAGGGCAGGCCAAAAACATTCAGTACTTC. The rearrangement uses TRBV4-2 and TRBJ2-4, with 10 bases matching TRBD2. The CDR3 has 18 amino acids. From germline, CDR1 is LGHNA and CDR2 YNFKEQ. V was clipped by 4 bases and J by 1 base; unmatched bases: 10.

The chain combines TRBV28 with TRBJ1-5; possibly TRBD1 for D (6 bases). The CDR3 is 13 residues long. The V gene's germline CDR1 is MDHEN and CDR2 SYDVKM. The V and J ends lost 3 bases and 8 bases respectively, with 11 bases between them. Here the CDR3 DNA reads TGTGCCAGCAGTTTCACACAGGGAAAGCCCCAGCATTTT. It specifies CASSFTQGKPQHF.

CDR3 in DNA: TGTGCCAGCAGTTACTCGGCTAGCGGGGGACTAGCCAAAAACATTCAGTACTTC. Its translation is CASSYSASGGLAKNIQYF. The chain is built from TRBV6-5 and TRBJ2-4; 10 positions agree with TRBD2. The CDR3 loop spans 18 amino acids. CDR1 is MNHEY, CDR2 SVGAGI, per germline. V shed 0 bases, J shed 0 bases, and the junction held 5 bases outside the gene matches.

The V and J genes are TRBV10-1 and TRBJ2-3, with D hard to call. CDR1 is WNHNN, CDR2 SYGVQD, per germline (reference sequence). The V and J ends lost 0 bases and 5 bases respectively, with 6 bases between them. The CDR3 loop spans 13 amino acids. This CDR3 reads CASSESFIDTQYF. CDR3 bases: TGCGCCAGCAGTGAGTCTTTTATAGATACGCAGTATTTT.

The gene calls are TRBV10-3 and TRBJ1-2, with TRBD1 as a possible D gene (6 bases). Trimming stripped 3 bases from V and 7 bases from J, with 21 bases between. The CDR3 has 16 amino acids. Germline V CDR1 and CDR2: ENHRY, SYGVKD. Here the CDR3 DNA reads TGTGCCATCAGTGACCCCCCACGGCAGGGGCTTACTGGCTACACCTTC. It translates to CAISDPPRQGLTGYTF.

A few counts support this clonotype. The CDR3 DNA is TGTGCCAGCAGCCAGGAGCGGGGGACCTTCTACAATGAGCAGTTCTTC. This gives the protein CASSQERGTFYNEQFF. The genes are TRBV4-2 and TRBJ2-1; 8 bases fit TRBD2. The CDR3 contains 16 residues. The V gene's germline CDR1 is LGHNA and CDR2 YNFKEQ. The trim removed 3 bases at V and 3 bases at J, leaving 7 bases unmatched.

The chain is built from TRBV12-3 or TRBV12-4 and TRBJ1-1; no firm D call. This CDR3 contains 13 residues. Trimming took 5 bases from V and 2 from J, leaving 9 bases between them. CDR3 amino acids: CASSRDSNTEAFF. The CDR3 bases are TGTGCCAGCAGTCGAGACTCAAACACTGAAGCTTTCTTT.

There are a few counts of this clonotype. V is TRBV7-3 and J is TRBJ2-7, with a weak D call TRBD1 (5 bases). The germline V and J ends were trimmed by 3 bases and 2 bases, with 14 bases remaining between them. This CDR3 has 15 amino acids. CDR1 and CDR2 (germline): SGHTA, FQGTGA. CDR3 DNA sequence: TGTGCCAGCAGCTTGGGGCTATCATCCGCCTACGAGCAGTACTTC. This gives the protein CASSLGLSSAYEQYF. The full variable domain, rest sourced from reference TRBV7-3 and TRBJ2-7, is GAGVSQTPSNKVTEKGKYVELRCDPISGHTALYWYRQSLGQGPEFLIYFQGTGAADDSGLPNDRFFAVRPEGSVSTLKIQRTERGDSAVYLCASSLGLSSAYEQYFGPGTRLTVT.

In its sample, this clonotype was seen many times. V is TRBV29-1 and J is TRBJ2-7, with D perhaps matching TRBD2 (7 bases). This CDR3 has 15 residues. CDR1 is SQVTM, CDR2 ANQGSEA, per germline. V was shortened by 7 bases and J by 0 bases, with 19 bases between the two germline ends. The CDR3 loop reads CSANLGRGSSYEQYF. CDR3 DNA: TGCAGCGCCAACTTGGGGAGGGGGAGCTCCTACGAGCAGTACTTC.

This clonotype has a handful of counts. V gene TRBV6-5 combines with J gene TRBJ2-7, with 12 bases fitting TRBD1. The CDR3 loop spans 18 amino acids. V gave up 2 bases and J gave up 1 base; unmatched junction bases: 9. Germline CDR1 reads MNHEY; CDR2 reads SVGAGI. CDR3 protein: CASSYLLGQGAGSYEQYF. The CDR3 coding sequence is TGTGCCAGCAGTTACCTTCTGGGACAGGGGGCTGGGTCCTACGAGCAGTACTTC.

Only a few counts were recorded for this clonotype. The chain joins TRBV20-1 to TRBJ2-5, with D uncertain. The CDR3 runs to 13 residues. Germline CDR1 is DFQATT and CDR2 is SNEGSKA (reference sequence). The V and J ends lost 5 bases and 3 bases respectively, with 13 bases between them. For the CDR3, the DNA is TGCAGTGCTCCTAAATTTAGTGAAGAGACCCAGTACTTC. Translating it yields CSAPKFSEETQYF.

The chain recombines TRBV5-1 with TRBJ2-5; D might be TRBD1 or TRBD2, each matching 5 bases. CDR1 is SGHRS and CDR2 is YFSETQ in the germline V gene. Trimming removed 3 bases at V and 3 bases at J, with 12 bases between. The CDR3 has 14 amino acids. CDR3 in DNA: TGCGCCAGCAGCTCACTCGGGACGAAAGAGACCCAGTACTTC. It codes for CASSSLGTKETQYF.

This rearrangement joins TRBV6-5 to TRBJ1-1, with D unresolved. V lost 2 bases and J 8 bases, leaving 12 bases between the germline ends. Germline V lookup: CDR1 MNHEY, CDR2 SVGAGI. CDR3 length equals 13 residues. The CDR3 is CASSYRRTSEAFF. Written as DNA, the CDR3 is TGTGCCAGCAGTTACCGTCGGACGTCCGAAGCTTTCTTT.

This clonotype has just a few counts. V usage is TRBV4-3 and J usage is TRBJ1-4; D may be TRBD1 (6 bases). Germline lookup yields CDR1 LGHNA and CDR2 YSLEER. V dropped 3 bases and J dropped 0 bases, with 11 bases sitting between them. The CDR3 is made up of 16 amino acids. CDR3 sequence: CASSHRTGTTNEKLFF. For the CDR3, the DNA is TGCGCCAGCAGCCACCGCACAGGGACAACTAATGAAAAACTGTTTTTT.

CDR3 in DNA: TGCGCCAGCAGCTTCATTGTTTTGGGCGGAGAGACCCAGTACTTC. Its protein product is CASSFIVLGGETQYF. The V and J genes are TRBV5-1 and TRBJ2-5; D not certain. The V gene's germline CDR1 is SGHRS and CDR2 YFSETQ. The CDR3 extends over 15 amino acids. V lost 2 bases, J lost 4 bases, and 15 bases lay in between.

In its sample, this clonotype was seen many times. This chain uses TRBV9 with TRBJ2-5, with D maybe TRBD1 (5 bases). The germline gives CDR1 SGDLS, CDR2 YYNGEE. V dropped 0 bases and J dropped 2 bases, with 8 bases sitting between them. There are 14 residues in the CDR3. The CDR3 spells CASSVGTGQETQYF. For the CDR3, the DNA is TGTGCCAGCAGCGTAGGAACAGGACAAGAGACCCAGTACTTC.